This TCR beta chain was sequenced during a study of T cells in Graves' hyperthyroidism and ophthalmopathy. Study outcomes and limitations: Stable hyperthyroidism and ophthalmopathy were separated using 13 V-J signatures.

Using around 10 ml of fresh peripheral blood, PBMCs were prepared. This clonotype was seen repeatedly, ten times or more. No antigen is known for it. The TCR beta CDR3 regions underwent amplification using RNA transcripts as the source. A set of HTBI primers served as the primers for a first-round RT-PCR of the TCR CDR3. TCRdb ran MiXCR on the multiplex PCR reads and lists one entry per CDR3 protein. The table lists about 480,000 distinct CDR3 sequences, 22% of them singletons. V shed 1 base, J shed 5 bases, and the junction held 6 bases outside the gene matches. CDR3 size: 16 residues. CDR1 is MNHEY, CDR2 SMNVEV, per germline (reference sequence).

Sequencing used blood. The chain couples TRBV27 to TRBJ1-1; TRBD1 agrees at 11 bases. The source of this sequence is a woman aged 65 to 85 with Graves' ophthalmopathy. The CDR3: CASSLFGQGARTEAFF. DNA for the CDR3: TGTGCCAGCAGTTTATTCGGACAGGGGGCGCGGACTGAAGCTTTCTTT.